This is a list of T cell receptor beta chains from one sample in a study of cytomegalovirus exposure and HLA in healthy donors. Clones were sequenced by immunoSEQ multiplex PCR, and TCRdb holds only the in-frame ones, with some missing. In the table there are some 130,000 clones, approximately 84% of which are singletons. The sequenced sample consisted of PBMCs. These TCRs come from a young man in good health and CMV-seropositive. The conserved cysteine and the conserved F or W are not part of the CDR3 here. The D gene is left open where the match is weak.

v_call: TRBV9; d_call: TRBD1; j_call: TRBJ2-3; cdr3_aa: ASSVGLTGGGQY
v_call: TRBV2; d_call: TRBD1; j_call: TRBJ1-2; cdr3_aa: ASSGAGGKGYGYT
v_call: TRBV11-2; d_call: TRBD2; j_call: TRBJ2-1; cdr3_aa: ASSLDRGGAF
v_call: TRBV18; d_call: NA; j_call: TRBJ2-7; cdr3_aa: ASSPQGPGAYEQY
v_call: TRBV19; d_call: TRBD2; j_call: TRBJ2-5; cdr3_aa: ASSSTGTSIRETQY
v_call: TRBV7-3; d_call: NA; j_call: TRBJ2-2; cdr3_aa: ASSSPTTGELF
v_call: TRBV19; d_call: TRBD2; j_call: TRBJ2-3; cdr3_aa: ASSTGLFRDTQY
v_call: TRBV4-1; d_call: NA; j_call: TRBJ1-1; cdr3_aa: ASSQEALNTEAF
v_call: TRBV5-5; d_call: NA; j_call: TRBJ1-1; cdr3_aa: ASSSQGRVWTEAF
v_call: TRBV15; d_call: TRBD2; j_call: TRBJ2-3; cdr3_aa: ATSGKRSGSPTDTQY
v_call: TRBV5-1; d_call: TRBD1; j_call: TRBJ1-2; cdr3_aa: ASSLARGDRNYYGYT
v_call: TRBV9; d_call: TRBD2; j_call: TRBJ2-3; cdr3_aa: ASSVDLAGPTDTQY
v_call: TRBV4-1; d_call: NA; j_call: TRBJ1-2; cdr3_aa: ASSHPNQGRYGYT
v_call: TRBV5-1; d_call: NA; j_call: TRBJ1-2; cdr3_aa: ASSLLGYGYT
v_call: TRBV10-2; d_call: NA; j_call: TRBJ2-7; cdr3_aa: ASRGGGGYEQY
v_call: TRBV5-1; d_call: NA; j_call: TRBJ1-3; cdr3_aa: ASSLVPTLSGNTIY
v_call: TRBV27; d_call: NA; j_call: TRBJ1-2; cdr3_aa: ASSSTANYGYT
v_call: TRBV10-1; d_call: NA; j_call: TRBJ2-5; cdr3_aa: ASSPLPQAGQETQY
v_call: TRBV19; d_call: NA; j_call: TRBJ2-2; cdr3_aa: ASSTKFSGVANTGELF
v_call: TRBV7-2; d_call: NA; j_call: TRBJ2-3; cdr3_aa: ASSLGRSTDTQY
v_call: TRBV5-1; d_call: TRBD2; j_call: TRBJ2-5; cdr3_aa: ASSSGLAAQETQY